These T cell receptor beta chains were read from a single sample in a study of T cells in Graves' hyperthyroidism and ophthalmopathy. TCRdb redid the calling of the multiplex PCR reads with MiXCR, one entry per CDR3 protein. The sample records under 400,000 distinct CDR3 sequences, 15% being singletons. The source material was blood. The receptors derive from a woman aged 55-75 years with Graves' ophthalmopathy. Each CDR3 is given with its conserved first and last residue. Each record gives: V gene, clone size, J gene, D gene, CDR3 protein, CDR3 DNA. The D gene is left open where the match is weak. Rows give clone size only sometimes, using once, few, many, or a class for an expanded clone.

v_gene: TRBV19
abundance: .
j_gene: TRBJ1-5
d_gene: .
CDR3aa: CASSPGRRVHYSNQPQHF
CDR3nt: TGTGCCAGTAGTCCTGGGCGCAGAGTGCACTATAGCAATCAGCCCCAGCATTTT

v_gene: TRBV7-9
abundance: few
j_gene: TRBJ2-5
d_gene: .
CDR3aa: CASSYMDIQETQYF
CDR3nt: TGTGCCAGCAGCTACATGGACATCCAAGAGACCCAGTACTTC

v_gene: TRBV25-1
abundance: .
j_gene: TRBJ1-1
d_gene: .
CDR3aa: CASSALSGAEAFF
CDR3nt: TGTGCCAGCAGCGCCCTTTCCGGAGCTGAAGCTTTCTTT

v_gene: TRBV12-3/TRBV12-4
abundance: many
j_gene: TRBJ2-1
d_gene: TRBD2
CDR3aa: CASRLREWGEGEQFF
CDR3nt: TGTGCCAGCAGACTACGGGAGTGGGGGGAGGGGGAGCAGTTCTTC

v_gene: TRBV20-1
abundance: many
j_gene: TRBJ1-1
d_gene: TRBD1
CDR3aa: CSARRDRVTNTEAFF
CDR3nt: TGCAGTGCTAGGAGGGACAGGGTAACGAACACTGAAGCTTTCTTT

v_gene: TRBV7-3
abundance: .
j_gene: TRBJ2-6
d_gene: TRBD1
CDR3aa: CASSFSDRGASVLTF
CDR3nt: TGTGCCAGCAGCTTCTCGGACAGGGGGGCCAGCGTCCTGACTTTC

v_gene: TRBV12-5
abundance: many
j_gene: TRBJ2-7
d_gene: TRBD1
CDR3aa: CASGLGQGDEQYF
CDR3nt: TGTGCTAGTGGTTTGGGACAGGGGGACGAGCAGTACTTC

v_gene: TRBV28
abundance: many
j_gene: TRBJ2-7
d_gene: TRBD1
CDR3aa: CASSPTGKLTYEQYF
CDR3nt: TGTGCCAGCAGTCCGACAGGGAAGTTGACCTACGAGCAGTACTTC

v_gene: TRBV30
abundance: .
j_gene: TRBJ1-2
d_gene: .
CDR3aa: CAWGQHYGYTF
CDR3nt: TGTGCCTGGGGACAGCACTATGGCTACACCTTC

v_gene: TRBV6-1
abundance: .
j_gene: TRBJ2-7
d_gene: .
CDR3aa: CASSREGGHTYEQYF
CDR3nt: TGTGCCAGCAGCAGAGAGGGGGGACACACCTACGAGCAGTACTTC

v_gene: TRBV11-3
abundance: .
j_gene: TRBJ2-3
d_gene: .
CDR3aa: CASSPGRGTDTQYF
CDR3nt: TGTGCCAGCAGCCCAGGACGGGGCACAGATACGCAGTATTTT

v_gene: TRBV28
abundance: few
j_gene: TRBJ1-1
d_gene: .
CDR3aa: CASDPGRPNTEAFF
CDR3nt: TGTGCCAGCGACCCGGGACGGCCGAACACTGAAGCTTTCTTT

v_gene: TRBV5-1
abundance: few
j_gene: TRBJ1-1
d_gene: .
CDR3aa: CASSLSARHGNTEAFF
CDR3nt: TGCGCCAGCAGCTTGTCGGCCAGGCACGGGAACACTGAAGCTTTCTTT

v_gene: TRBV20-1
abundance: many
j_gene: TRBJ1-5
d_gene: .
CDR3aa: CSARTGTPNQPQHF
CDR3nt: TGCAGTGCTAGAACTGGGACACCAAATCAGCCCCAGCATTTT

v_gene: TRBV3-1
abundance: many
j_gene: TRBJ2-3
d_gene: .
CDR3aa: CASSDRDTTDTQYF
CDR3nt: TGTGCCAGCAGCGACCGGGACACCACAGATACGCAGTATTTT

v_gene: TRBV4-1
abundance: many
j_gene: TRBJ1-2
d_gene: TRBD1
CDR3aa: CASSQLQGRGSGYTF
CDR3nt: TGCGCCAGCAGCCAGCTACAGGGGCGGGGGAGTGGCTACACCTTC

v_gene: TRBV15
abundance: .
j_gene: TRBJ2-1
d_gene: .
CDR3aa: CATSRWRAGSYNEQFF
CDR3nt: TGTGCCACCAGCAGATGGAGGGCCGGCTCCTACAATGAGCAGTTCTTC

v_gene: TRBV4-1
abundance: few
j_gene: TRBJ1-2
d_gene: .
CDR3aa: CASSQGRGGAKGYTF
CDR3nt: TGCGCCAGCAGCCAAGGACGGGGTGGGGCGAAAGGCTACACCTTC

v_gene: TRBV6-1
abundance: .
j_gene: TRBJ2-7
d_gene: .
CDR3aa: CASSEVRGNEQYF
CDR3nt: TGTGCCAGCAGTGAAGTTAGGGGCAACGAGCAGTACTTC

v_gene: TRBV7-8
abundance: many
j_gene: TRBJ2-7
d_gene: .
CDR3aa: CASSLFGVSYEQYF
CDR3nt: TGTGCCAGCAGCTTATTCGGGGTCTCCTACGAGCAGTACTTC

v_gene: TRBV5-1
abundance: many
j_gene: TRBJ2-1
d_gene: TRBD2
CDR3aa: CASSLSLAANEQFF
CDR3nt: TGCGCCAGCAGCTTGAGTCTAGCGGCCAATGAGCAGTTCTTC

v_gene: TRBV27
abundance: .
j_gene: TRBJ2-3
d_gene: .
CDR3aa: CASSYVGKSTDTQYF
CDR3nt: TGTGCCAGCAGTTATGTGGGGAAAAGCACAGATACGCAGTATTTT

v_gene: TRBV7-9
abundance: many
j_gene: TRBJ2-5
d_gene: .
CDR3aa: CASSLPEERTQYF
CDR3nt: TGTGCCAGCAGCCTCCCAGAGGAGCGGACCCAGTACTTC

v_gene: TRBV6-1
abundance: many
j_gene: TRBJ2-7
d_gene: TRBD2
CDR3aa: CASNLSGKAYEQYF
CDR3nt: TGTGCCAGCAACCTTAGCGGGAAAGCCTACGAGCAGTACTTC

v_gene: TRBV29-1
abundance: many
j_gene: TRBJ2-2
d_gene: TRBD1
CDR3aa: CSVDRGRTGELFF
CDR3nt: TGCAGCGTTGACAGGGGGCGCACCGGGGAGCTGTTTTTT

v_gene: TRBV27
abundance: many
j_gene: TRBJ2-1
d_gene: TRBD1
CDR3aa: CASSFYRGDEQFF
CDR3nt: TGTGCCAGCAGTTTTTACAGGGGGGATGAGCAGTTCTTC

v_gene: TRBV5-1
abundance: many
j_gene: TRBJ2-2
d_gene: .
CDR3aa: CASSLDGGLNTGELFF
CDR3nt: TGCGCCAGCAGCTTGGATGGGGGCCTGAACACCGGGGAGCTGTTTTTT

v_gene: TRBV11-2
abundance: many
j_gene: TRBJ2-5
d_gene: TRBD2
CDR3aa: CASSLSTSGGETQYF
CDR3nt: TGTGCCAGCAGCTTAAGTACTAGCGGGGGGGAGACCCAGTACTTC

v_gene: TRBV11-2
abundance: once
j_gene: TRBJ2-1
d_gene: .
CDR3aa: CASSLEPGMNEQFF
CDR3nt: TGTGCCAGCAGCTTAGAGCCCGGGATGAATGAGCAGTTCTTC

v_gene: TRBV5-1
abundance: few
j_gene: TRBJ2-7
d_gene: .
CDR3aa: CASSLSGRGLVSYEQYF
CDR3nt: TGCGCCAGCAGCTTGTCTGGCAGGGGCCTTGTCTCCTACGAGCAGTACTTC

v_gene: TRBV12-3/TRBV12-4
abundance: many
j_gene: TRBJ2-7
d_gene: TRBD1
CDR3aa: CASSLYRDRDNEQYF
CDR3nt: TGTGCCAGCAGTTTATATAGGGACAGGGACAACGAGCAGTACTTC

v_gene: TRBV12-3/TRBV12-4
abundance: many
j_gene: TRBJ2-7
d_gene: TRBD2
CDR3aa: CASSTSGSYEQYF
CDR3nt: TGTGCCAGCAGTACTAGCGGGAGCTACGAGCAGTACTTC

v_gene: TRBV24-1
abundance: .
j_gene: TRBJ2-1
d_gene: TRBD1
CDR3aa: CATSETGTGAYNEQFF
CDR3nt: TGTGCCACCAGTGAAACTGGGACAGGGGCCTACAATGAGCAGTTCTTC

v_gene: TRBV5-6
abundance: .
j_gene: TRBJ2-7
d_gene: .
CDR3aa: CASSVLPGLQYF
CDR3nt: TGTGCCAGCAGCGTCCTTCCGGGACTGCAGTACTTC

v_gene: TRBV20-1
abundance: many
j_gene: TRBJ2-7
d_gene: TRBD2
CDR3aa: CSAGRVYEQYF
CDR3nt: TGCAGTGCCGGGAGGGTATACGAGCAGTACTTC

v_gene: TRBV30
abundance: many
j_gene: TRBJ1-1
d_gene: .
CDR3aa: CAWRVGGNTEAFF
CDR3nt: TGTGCCTGGAGGGTAGGGGGGAACACTGAAGCTTTCTTT